This T cell receptor beta chain was sequenced during a study of blood T cells in healthy people across ages. This CDR3 is 13 amino acids long. The V gene's germline CDR1 is DFQATT and CDR2 SNEGSKA (reference sequence). V shed 6 bases and J 2 bases; nucleotides not matched to a gene: 7. The donors, aged roughly 6 to 95, were healthy Caucasians from Russia. Donors each provided roughly 9.6 milliliters of peripheral blood. Primers used in a second PCR of about 6 to 11 cycles were a sample-barcoded 5' primer and a J-beta primer mix. Every cDNA molecule bore a tag from a template-switch adaptor containing 12 random nucleotides. TCRdb reprocessed the 5' RACE reads with MiXCR, giving one entry per CDR3 protein. This table has some 890,000 distinct CDR3 sequences, 25% to 30% appearing once. The same data also contributed to another study, on T cells of mothers and their children. This second study notes: Related and unrelated pairs show TCR recombination output that thymic selection shapes similarly.

The chain links TRBV20-1 to TRBJ2-7; 7 nucleotides align to TRBD1. This clonotype originated in a woman between 35 and 50 years old in good health. Input material: blood. CDR3 nucleotides: TGCAGTGCCACTCTCCAGGGGGCCTACGAGCAGTACTTC. It translates to CSATLQGAYEQYF.